These 12 T cell receptor beta chains came from one sample sequenced in a study of OX40 agonist ivuxolimab in advanced cancers. Clones were sequenced by immunoSEQ multiplex PCR, and TCRdb holds only the in-frame ones, with some missing. The sample records roughly 64,000 clones, 85% to 95% being singletons. The sequences come from CD4+ or CD8+ T cells sorted from blood, collected in a trial of the OX40 agonist ivuxolimab. These receptors originate from an adult with an advanced solid tumor such as melanoma, head and neck, liver or kidney cancer.

This sequence joins TRBV18 and TRBJ2-7; 9 bases fit TRBD1. This CDR3 comprises 15 residues. CDR1 and CDR2 from the germline V gene are KGHSH and LQKENI. Losses at the gene ends were 3 bases for V and 5 bases for J; bases not matched to a gene: 8. The CDR3 protein is CASSPRDRGYNEQYF. Here the CDR3 DNA reads TGTGCCAGCTCACCCCGCGACAGGGGGTACAACGAGCAGTACTTC.

V and J are TRBV15 and TRBJ1-1, with 7 bases that match TRBD1. The length of the CDR3 is 19 residues. CDR1 and CDR2 (germline): LNHNV, YYDKDF (reference sequence). V was pared by 0 bases and J by 0 bases, with 13 bases of the junction left unmatched. The chain's CDR3 is CATSRDLISNRGLNTEAFF. The CDR3 nucleotides read TGTGCCACCAGCAGAGATCTGATTTCGAACAGGGGACTGAACACTGAAGCTTTCTTT.

CDR3 in DNA: TGTGCCAGCAGCTTATTCAGGGGGCCCTACGAGCAGTACTTC. This translates into CASSLFRGPYEQYF. The chain combines TRBV7-6 with TRBJ2-7; 8 bases line up with TRBD1. This CDR3 contains 14 residues. Per germline, CDR1 SGHVS and CDR2 FNYEAQ. The V gene end was trimmed by 2 bases and the J gene end by 2 bases; junction bases not matched to a gene: 2.

The chain combines TRBV2 with TRBJ2-4; 8 bases fit TRBD1. The CDR3 is 16 amino acids. Germline lookup yields CDR1 SNHLY and CDR2 FYNNEI. V was pared by 7 bases and J by 0 bases, with 8 bases of the junction left unmatched. The CDR3 region has the DNA TGTGCCAGCAACATTGGACAGGGTTTAGCCAAAAACATTCAGTACTTC. It encodes CASNIGQGLAKNIQYF.

The chain carries TRBV2 and TRBJ2-7; D is unresolved. The CDR3 extends over 13 amino acids. CDR1 is SNHLY and CDR2 is FYNNEI in the germline V gene. V was shortened by 4 bases and J by 4 bases, with 11 bases between the two germline ends. The DNA for the CDR3 is TGTGCCAGCAGTGTGGAGCTGACTTACGAGCAGTACTTC. Translation gives CASSVELTYEQYF.

The gene calls are TRBV9 and TRBJ2-3; 10 bases agree with TRBD2. The CDR3 contains 17 residues. Germline trimming cut 0 bases from V and 3 bases from J; bases unmatched to any gene: 7. Germline CDR1 and CDR2: SGDLS and YYNGEE. The CDR3 sequence: CASSVDFGTSETDTQYF. The CDR3 region has the DNA TGTGCCAGCAGCGTAGATTTCGGGACTAGCGAAACAGATACGCAGTATTTT.

This chain joins TRBV5-1 and TRBJ2-3; the match to TRBD1 covers 7 bases. This CDR3 is built from 16 residues. Germline CDR1 SGHRS, CDR2 YFSETQ. J was trimmed by 1 base and V by 0 bases; bases with no gene match: 5. CDR3 residues: CASSLGQGAGTDTQYF. CDR3 coding DNA: TGCGCCAGCAGCTTGGGACAGGGAGCGGGCACAGATACGCAGTATTTT.

V and J are TRBV13 and TRBJ2-7; TRBD1 matches 9 bases. From germline, CDR1 is PRHDT and CDR2 FYEKMQ (reference sequence). V shed 5 bases and J 5 bases; nucleotides not matched to a gene: 7. This CDR3 has 14 amino acids. DNA for the CDR3: TGTGCCAGCAGCCTCCGGGACAGGGAGCACGAGCAGTACTTC. It codes for CASSLRDREHEQYF.

The rearrangement uses TRBV7-2 and TRBJ2-5; 10 nucleotides align to TRBD1. This CDR3 spans 12 amino acids. In germline, CDR1 is SGHTA, CDR2 FQGNSA. J lost 7 bases, V lost 5 bases, and 1 base had no gene match. Written as DNA, the CDR3 is TGTGCCAGCAGCCGGACAGGGGGGACCCAGTACTTC. Its protein is CASSRTGGTQYF.

The chain recombines TRBV6-1 with TRBJ2-1; D perhaps matches TRBD2 (6 bases). V shed 0 bases and J shed 5 bases, with 11 bases lying between them. Germline V gene data show CDR1 as MNHNS and CDR2 as SASEGT. The CDR3 extends over 15 amino acids. The CDR3 protein is CASSEASGANNEQFF. Written as DNA, the CDR3 is TGTGCCAGCAGTGAAGCTAGCGGAGCAAACAATGAGCAGTTCTTC.

This chain joins TRBV19 and TRBJ2-3; 10 bases are a match to TRBD2. The germline V gene encodes CDR1 LNHDA and CDR2 SQIVND (reference sequence). CDR3 length equals 17 residues. V gave up 1 base and J gave up 5 bases; unmatched junction bases: 9. DNA for the CDR3: TGTGCCAGTAGTATAGGTGCCCTAGCGGGAGTTGGAGATACGCAGTATTTT. This encodes CASSIGALAGVGDTQYF.

Written as DNA, the CDR3 is TGTGCCAGCAGGACGACAGGGGTAGGCTACGAGCAGTACTTC. It codes for CASRTTGVGYEQYF. V and J are TRBV28 and TRBJ2-7; 8 bases map to TRBD1. The CDR3 is 14 residues long. Germline V CDR1 and CDR2: MDHEN, SYDVKM. The junction had 7 bases not matched to a gene; V was cut back by 6 bases and J by 3 bases. The variable domain in full, completed from reference TRBV28 and TRBJ2-7, reads DVKVTQSSRYLVKRTGEKVFLECVQDMDHENMFWYRQDPGLGLRLIYFSYDVKMKEKGDIPEGYSVSREKKERFSLILESASTNQTSMYLCASRTTGVGYEQYFGPGTRLTVT.